This T cell receptor beta chain was sequenced for a study of blood T cell repertoires in COVID-19. In the study overall: Whether acute or convalescent, the COVID-19 samples came from the United States, Italy and Spain. PBMCs, B-cell-depleted T cells, or T cells were the source of the cDNA or gDNA that made up the material.

Authors' methods: Estimates of nucleated cell counts were drawn from the amplification of reference gene primers. Sequenced by immunoSEQ multiplex PCR; TCRdb stores in-frame clones only, minus some. D and trimming were read from the DNA, whereas the V and J calls and clone size are those reported in that table. This table has fewer than 110,000 clones, approximately 88% appearing once. CDR1 is SGHDT and CDR2 is YYEEEE in the germline V gene. The CDR3 is made up of 12 amino acids. Trimming removed 2 bases from V and 9 bases from J; junction bases left unmatched: 2. Specimen: peripheral blood. The gene calls are TRBV5-6 and TRBJ2-1; 7 bases line up with TRBD2. This TCR was sampled from a man aged 50 to 60 with active or convalescent COVID-19. The CDR3 nucleotides read TGTGCCAGCAGCTTTCTAGCGGCTGAGCAGTTCTTC. Translation: CASSFLAAEQFF.